Below are 21 T cell receptor beta chains sequenced from a single sample in a study of cytomegalovirus exposure and HLA in healthy donors. PCR used 60 Vbeta primers and 13 Jbeta primers. Using immunoSEQ multiplex PCR, the repertoire was profiled, and TCRdb retains in-frame clones only, with some absent. The table lists 85,000 to 100,000 clones, around 73% of them singletons. The sequenced material came from PBMCs. The source is a woman aged 55 to 70 in good health and CMV-seronegative.

The chain links TRBV5-4 to TRBJ2-7; TRBD1 aligns across 9 bases. V was pared by 2 bases and J by 8 bases, with 11 bases of the junction left unmatched. Germline-derived CDR1 and CDR2 are SGHNT and YYREEE (reference sequence). The CDR3 contains 15 residues. The CDR3 is CASSFEGDRALKQYF. CDR3 bases: TGTGCCAGCAGCTTTGAGGGGGACAGGGCCCTGAAGCAGTACTTC. Filled out from reference TRBV5-4 and TRBJ2-7, the complete variable domain reads ETGVTQSPTHLIKTRGQQVTLRCSSQSGHNTVSWYQQALGQGPQFIFQYYREEENGRGNFPPRFSGLQFPNYSSELNVNALELDDSALYLCASSFEGDRALKQYFGPGTRLTVT.

This clone was found once. The gene calls are TRBV7-9 and TRBJ2-7; D unclear. Per the germline V gene, CDR1 is SEHNR and CDR2 is FQNEAQ (reference sequence). V was shortened by 5 bases and J by 0 bases, with 17 bases between the two germline ends. The CDR3 loop spans 16 amino acids. CDR3 sequence reads: CASSPPAPLSSYEQYF. The CDR3 DNA follows: TGTGCCAGCAGCCCACCTGCGCCACTTAGCTCCTACGAGCAGTACTTC. The complete variable domain, with remaining parts taken from reference TRBV7-9 and TRBJ2-7, reads DTGVSQNPRHKITKRGQNVTFRCDPISEHNRLYWYRQTLGQGPEFLTYFQNEAQLEKSRLLSDRFSAERPKGSFSTLEIQRTEQGDSAMYLCASSPPAPLSSYEQYFGPGTRLTVT.

The rearrangement links TRBV4-3 to TRBJ1-1; no clear D. This CDR3 has 14 amino acids. V dropped 1 base and J dropped 7 bases, with 13 bases sitting between them. Germline CDR1 LGHNA, CDR2 YSLEER. The CDR3 DNA reads TGCGCCAGCAGCCAAGTGGAGAGGGTTAGTGAAGCTTTCTTT. Protein sequence: CASSQVERVSEAFF.

The rearrangement joins TRBV2 to TRBJ1-2; TRBD1 matches at 12 bases. The CDR3 totals 13 residues. Trimming at V came to 8 bases and at J to 4 bases, leaving 2 bases not matched to a gene. The germline V gene encodes CDR1 SNHLY and CDR2 FYNNEI. In DNA, the CDR3 is TGTGCCAGCGGGACAGGGGGCGGCTATGGCTACACCTTC. Protein product: CASGTGGGYGYTF.

The chain combines TRBV6-5 with TRBJ2-7; 7 nucleotides agree with TRBD1. The CDR3 totals 15 residues. Trimming removed 0 bases from V and 5 bases from J; junction bases left unmatched: 7. Germline V CDR1 and CDR2: MNHEY, SVGAGI. The DNA of the CDR3 is TGTGCCAGCAGTTACTCTCCGGGACAGTTACACGAGCAGTACTTC. Amino acid sequence: CASSYSPGQLHEQYF.

This clone was counted once. This sequence joins TRBV27 and TRBJ2-7; possible D gene TRBD1, 5 bases. Germline CDR1 MNHEY, CDR2 SMNVEV (reference sequence). The ends were cut back, 7 bases at V and 6 bases at J, with 19 bases in the middle. The CDR3 loop spans 14 amino acids. For the CDR3, the DNA is TGTGCCAGCACCCCCCAGGGATTGCGCGGCGAGCAGTACTTC. Translating gives CASTPQGLRGEQYF.

The rearrangement joins TRBV13 to TRBJ2-7; D unclear. V was clipped by 4 bases and J by 0 bases, with 4 bases between them. The CDR3 runs 12 residues. Germline values: CDR1 PRHDT, CDR2 FYEKMQ (reference sequence). The CDR3 reads CASSSSSYEQYF. The CDR3 bases are TGTGCCAGCAGCTCGAGCTCCTACGAGCAGTACTTC.

This clone was counted between two and nine times. V usage is TRBV2 and J usage is TRBJ2-5, with D uncertain. The CDR3 is made up of 13 amino acids. Trimming took off 3 bases at V and 0 bases at J, with 5 bases between the two ends. The V gene's germline CDR1 is SNHLY and CDR2 FYNNEI. CDR3 DNA sequence: TGTGCCAGCAGTGATTCGTACCAAGAGACCCAGTACTTC. The encoded protein is CASSDSYQETQYF.

J is TRBJ1-5 and V is TRBV28, with 9 bases that match TRBD1. The CDR3 is made up of 16 amino acids. V trimming: 6 bases; J trimming: 0 bases; junction bases outside the gene matches: 6. Germline CDR1 reads MDHEN; CDR2 reads SYDVKM. The DNA of the CDR3 is TGTGCCAGCAGACTGGACAGGGGATATAGCAATCAGCCCCAGCATTTT. Its protein is CASRLDRGYSNQPQHF.

V usage is TRBV4-1 and J usage is TRBJ1-5; a possible D gene is TRBD1 (5 bases). The CDR3 contains 15 residues. V was pared by 0 bases and J by 2 bases, with 8 bases between. CDR1 and CDR2 (germline): MGHRA, YSYEKL. The CDR3: CASSQDPGGNQPQHF. The DNA for the CDR3 is TGCGCCAGCAGCCAAGACCCGGGGGGCAATCAGCCCCAGCATTTT.

About this clone: The same CDR3 can be traced to other DNA sequences in this sample. The J gene is TRBJ1-4, the V gene TRBV28; TRBD1 is a possible D gene (6 bases). Trimming shortened V by 2 bases and J by 5 bases, and 9 bases separated the two germline ends. The length of the CDR3 is 14 residues. Germline CDR1 reads MDHEN; CDR2 reads SYDVKM. The CDR3 is CASSLGQINEKLFF. Here the CDR3 DNA reads TGTGCCAGCAGTTTAGGACAGATCAATGAAAAACTGTTTTTT.

CDR3 region: CASTLLGSGTEAFF. CDR3 nucleotides: TGTGCCAGCACTCTTCTGGGTTCGGGCACTGAAGCTTTCTTT. V usage is TRBV6-6 and J usage is TRBJ1-1, with no clear D. V lost 7 bases to trimming and J lost 4 bases, with 16 bases between them. This CDR3 is built from 14 residues. Per germline, CDR1 MNHNY and CDR2 SVGAGI (reference sequence).

This chain links TRBV27 with TRBJ2-7; tentatively, D is TRBD2 (5 bases). This CDR3 comprises 13 residues. The ends were cut back, 4 bases at V and 1 base at J, with 8 bases in the middle. Germline CDR1 MNHEY, CDR2 SMNVEV (reference sequence). CDR3 sequence reads: CASSSGISYEQYF. Here the CDR3 DNA reads TGTGCCAGCAGTTCCGGGATTTCCTACGAGCAGTACTTC.

V and J are TRBV28 and TRBJ1-1; D remains unclear. The CDR3 consists of 12 residues. Trimming removed 3 bases at V and 4 bases at J, with 6 bases between. Germline CDR1 is MDHEN and CDR2 is SYDVKM. This chain's CDR3 is CASSLQVTEAFF. The CDR3 nucleotides are TGTGCCAGCAGTTTGCAGGTCACTGAAGCTTTCTTT. Combining the CDR3 with reference TRBV28 and TRBJ1-1 gives the whole variable domain DVKVTQSSRYLVKRTGEKVFLECVQDMDHENMFWYRQDPGLGLRLIYFSYDVKMKEKGDIPEGYSVSREKKERFSLILESASTNQTSMYLCASSLQVTEAFFGQGTRLTVV.

V and J are TRBV14 and TRBJ2-7, with a tentative D call TRBD2 (6 bases). Germline values: CDR1 SGHDN, CDR2 FVKESK. The CDR3 totals 14 residues. The V and J ends lost 4 bases and 1 base respectively, with 11 bases between them. The DNA for the CDR3 is TGTGCCAGCAGCCCCCCACTAGCATCCTACGAGCAGTACTTC. Its translation is CASSPPLASYEQYF.

The chain has TRBV2 and TRBJ1-1; 8 bases align to TRBD1. The ends lost 6 bases at V and 4 bases at J; junction bases unmatched: 4. The CDR3 sequence is 13 residues long. Germline CDR1 and CDR2: SNHLY and FYNNEI. The CDR3 nucleotides are TGTGCCAGCAGAACCACAGGGGGCACTGAAGCTTTCTTT. Residues: CASRTTGGTEAFF.

The chain joins TRBV2 to TRBJ1-5; D possibly corresponds to TRBD1 (6 bases). V lost 5 bases to trimming and J lost 6 bases, with 14 bases between them. Per the germline V gene, CDR1 is SNHLY and CDR2 is FYNNEI. CDR3 length equals 14 residues. In DNA form, the CDR3 reads TGTGCCAGCAGTAGCTGGACAGACGGTCAGCCCCAGCATTTT. Its protein is CASSSWTDGQPQHF.

This clone came up once. The chain recombines TRBV7-9 with TRBJ2-2, with D possibly TRBD2 on 5 matching bases. Germline CDR1 reads SEHNR; CDR2 reads FQNEAQ (reference sequence). CDR3 length equals 16 residues. Between the trimmed V and J ends, which lost 5 bases and 2 bases, there was a span of 15 bases. The DNA for the CDR3 is TGTGCCAGCAGCCCCTGGGGAGCCCTCAACACCGGGGAGCTGTTTTTT. Its translation: CASSPWGALNTGELFF.

This clone was found a few times. The chain couples TRBV12-5 to TRBJ2-1; D might be TRBD2 (5 bases). Trimming cost V 6 bases and J 8 bases, with 11 bases left between them. CDR3 length equals 12 residues. Germline assignment: CDR1 LGHNT and CDR2 FRNRAP. DNA for the CDR3: TGTGCTAGTGGACATGAGGGTTATGAGCAGTTCTTC. Encoded protein: CASGHEGYEQFF.

V and J are TRBV14 and TRBJ2-7, with 11 bases lining up with TRBD2. V trimming: 6 bases; J trimming: 4 bases; junction bases outside the gene matches: 2. The CDR3 loop spans 13 amino acids. Germline loops: CDR1 SGHDN, CDR2 FVKESK. CDR3 amino acids: CASRTSGEYEQYF. The CDR3 coding sequence is TGTGCCAGCAGGACTAGCGGGGAGTACGAGCAGTACTTC.

This chain links TRBV7-9 with TRBJ2-5; no clear D. With 7 bases removed from V and 5 bases from J, the gap between germline ends came to 8 bases. Germline CDR1 SEHNR, CDR2 FQNEAQ (reference sequence). The CDR3 length is 11 residues. The CDR3 region has the DNA TGTGCCAGCACGTTCCAGGAGACCCAGTACTTC. The encoded protein is CASTFQETQYF.